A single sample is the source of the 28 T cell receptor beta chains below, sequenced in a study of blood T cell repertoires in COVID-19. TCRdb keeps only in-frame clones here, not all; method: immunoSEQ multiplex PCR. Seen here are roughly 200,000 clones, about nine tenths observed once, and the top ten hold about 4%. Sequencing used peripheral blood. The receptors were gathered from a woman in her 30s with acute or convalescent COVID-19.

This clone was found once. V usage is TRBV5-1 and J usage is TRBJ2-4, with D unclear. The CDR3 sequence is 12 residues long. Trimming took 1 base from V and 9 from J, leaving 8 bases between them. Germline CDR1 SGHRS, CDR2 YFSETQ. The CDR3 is CASSLYSGIQYF. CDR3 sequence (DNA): TGCGCCAGCAGCTTGTACTCCGGCATTCAGTACTTC.

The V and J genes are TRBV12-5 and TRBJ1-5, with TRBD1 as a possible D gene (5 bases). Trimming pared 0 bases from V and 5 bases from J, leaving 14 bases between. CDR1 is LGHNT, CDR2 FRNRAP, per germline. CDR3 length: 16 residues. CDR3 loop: CASGLVLAGQDQPQHF. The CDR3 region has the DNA TGTGCTAGTGGTTTGGTACTCGCGGGGCAGGATCAGCCCCAGCATTTT.

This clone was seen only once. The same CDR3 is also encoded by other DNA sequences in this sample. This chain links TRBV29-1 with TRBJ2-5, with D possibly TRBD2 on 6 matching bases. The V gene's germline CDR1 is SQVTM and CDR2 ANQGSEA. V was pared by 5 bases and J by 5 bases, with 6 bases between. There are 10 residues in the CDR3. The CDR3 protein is CSVRGETQYF. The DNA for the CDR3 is TGCAGCGTTCGGGGGGAGACCCAGTACTTC.

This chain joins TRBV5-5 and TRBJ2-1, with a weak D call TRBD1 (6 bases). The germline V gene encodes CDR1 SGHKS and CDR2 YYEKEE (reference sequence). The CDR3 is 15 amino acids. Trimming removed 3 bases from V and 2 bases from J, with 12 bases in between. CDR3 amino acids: CASSSPGQPYNEQFF. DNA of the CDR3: TGTGCCAGCAGCTCACCTGGACAGCCCTACAATGAGCAGTTCTTC. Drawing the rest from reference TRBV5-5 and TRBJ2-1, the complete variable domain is DAGVTQSPTHLIKTRGQQVTLRCSPISGHKSVSWYQQVLGQGPQFIFQYYEKEERGRGNFPDRFSARQFPNYSSELNVNALLLGDSALYLCASSSPGQPYNEQFFGPGTRLTVL.

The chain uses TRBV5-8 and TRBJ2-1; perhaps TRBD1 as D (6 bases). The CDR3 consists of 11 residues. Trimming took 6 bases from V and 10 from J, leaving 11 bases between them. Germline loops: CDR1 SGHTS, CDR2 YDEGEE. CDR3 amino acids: CASKGVREQFF. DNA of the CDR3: TGTGCCAGCAAGGGGGTACGAGAGCAGTTCTTC.

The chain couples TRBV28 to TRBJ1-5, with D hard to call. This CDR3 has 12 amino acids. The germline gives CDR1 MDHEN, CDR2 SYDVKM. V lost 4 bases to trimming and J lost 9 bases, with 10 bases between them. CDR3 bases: TGTGCCAGCAGTTGGCGGTTTCGGCCCCAGCATTTT. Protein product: CASSWRFRPQHF.

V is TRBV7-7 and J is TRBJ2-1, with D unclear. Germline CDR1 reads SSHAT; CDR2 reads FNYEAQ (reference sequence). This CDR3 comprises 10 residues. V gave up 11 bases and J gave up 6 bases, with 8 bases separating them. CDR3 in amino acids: CAVFLNEQFF. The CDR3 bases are TGTGCCGTATTCCTCAATGAGCAGTTCTTC.

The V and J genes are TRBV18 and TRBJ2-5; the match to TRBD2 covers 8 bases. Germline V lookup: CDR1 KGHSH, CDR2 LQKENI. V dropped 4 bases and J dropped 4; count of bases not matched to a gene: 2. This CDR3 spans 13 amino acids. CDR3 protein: CASSLAGLETQYF. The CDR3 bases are TGTGCCAGCTCACTAGCGGGACTAGAGACCCAGTACTTC.

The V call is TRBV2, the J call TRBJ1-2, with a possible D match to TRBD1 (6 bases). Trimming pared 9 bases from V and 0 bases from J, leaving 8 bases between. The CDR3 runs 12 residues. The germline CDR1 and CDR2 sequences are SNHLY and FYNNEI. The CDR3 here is CARTGPNYGYTF. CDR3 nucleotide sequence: TGTGCCAGGACAGGTCCTAACTATGGCTACACCTTC.

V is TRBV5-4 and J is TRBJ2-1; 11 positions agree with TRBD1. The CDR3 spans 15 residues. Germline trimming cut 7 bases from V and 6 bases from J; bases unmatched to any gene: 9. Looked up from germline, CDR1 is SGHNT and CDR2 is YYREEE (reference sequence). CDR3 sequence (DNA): TGTGCCAGCGGGCCCGGGACAGGGGGTTTCAATGAGCAGTTCTTC. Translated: CASGPGTGGFNEQFF.

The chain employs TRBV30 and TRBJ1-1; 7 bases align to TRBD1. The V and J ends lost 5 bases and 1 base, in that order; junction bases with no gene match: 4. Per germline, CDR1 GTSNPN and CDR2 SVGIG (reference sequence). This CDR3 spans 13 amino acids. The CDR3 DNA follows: TGTGCCTGGGACAGGGTCGGGAACACTGAAGCTTTCTTT. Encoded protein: CAWDRVGNTEAFF.

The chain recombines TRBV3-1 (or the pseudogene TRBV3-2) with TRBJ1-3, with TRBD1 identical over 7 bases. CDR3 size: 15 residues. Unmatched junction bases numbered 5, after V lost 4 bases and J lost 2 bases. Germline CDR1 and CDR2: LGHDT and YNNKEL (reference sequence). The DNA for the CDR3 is TGTGCCAGCAGCCCTCCGACAGGGACTGGAAACACCATATATTTT. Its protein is CASSPPTGTGNTIYF.

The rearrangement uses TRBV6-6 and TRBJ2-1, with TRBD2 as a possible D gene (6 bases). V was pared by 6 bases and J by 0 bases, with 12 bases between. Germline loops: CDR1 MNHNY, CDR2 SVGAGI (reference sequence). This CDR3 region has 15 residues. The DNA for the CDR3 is TGTGCCAGCAGCACCGGGACTCGCTCCTACAATGAGCAGTTCTTC. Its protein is CASSTGTRSYNEQFF.

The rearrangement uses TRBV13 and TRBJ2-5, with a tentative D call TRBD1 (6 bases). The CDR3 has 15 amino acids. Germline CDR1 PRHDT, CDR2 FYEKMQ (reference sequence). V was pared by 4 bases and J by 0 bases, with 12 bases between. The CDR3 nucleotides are TGTGCCAGCAGCTCAACCGGGACATACCAAGAGACCCAGTACTTC. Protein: CASSSTGTYQETQYF.

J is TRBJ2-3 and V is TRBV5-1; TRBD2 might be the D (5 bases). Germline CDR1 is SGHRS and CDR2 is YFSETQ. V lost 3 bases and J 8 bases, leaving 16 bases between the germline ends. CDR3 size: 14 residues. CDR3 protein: CASSSGRIDGTQYF. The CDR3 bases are TGCGCCAGCAGCTCGGGAAGGATAGATGGTACGCAGTATTTT.

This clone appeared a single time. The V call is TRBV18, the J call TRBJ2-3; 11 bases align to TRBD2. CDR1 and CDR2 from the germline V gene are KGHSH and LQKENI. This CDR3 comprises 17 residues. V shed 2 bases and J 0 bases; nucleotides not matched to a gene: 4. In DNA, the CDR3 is TGTGCCAGCTCACCATCGGGACTAGCGGTGAGCACAGATACGCAGTATTTT. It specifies CASSPSGLAVSTDTQYF.

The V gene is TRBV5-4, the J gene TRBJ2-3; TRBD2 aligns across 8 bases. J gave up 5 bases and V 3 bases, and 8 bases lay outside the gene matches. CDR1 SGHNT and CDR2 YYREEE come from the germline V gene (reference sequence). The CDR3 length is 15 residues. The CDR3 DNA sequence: TGTGCCAGCAGCTCGAAAGCGGGAGTAGTAGATACGCAGTATTTT. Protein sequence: CASSSKAGVVDTQYF. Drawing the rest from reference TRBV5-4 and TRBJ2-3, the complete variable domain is ETGVTQSPTHLIKTRGQQVTLRCSSQSGHNTVSWYQQALGQGPQFIFQYYREEENGRGNFPPRFSGLQFPNYSSELNVNALELDDSALYLCASSSKAGVVDTQYFGPGTRLTVL.

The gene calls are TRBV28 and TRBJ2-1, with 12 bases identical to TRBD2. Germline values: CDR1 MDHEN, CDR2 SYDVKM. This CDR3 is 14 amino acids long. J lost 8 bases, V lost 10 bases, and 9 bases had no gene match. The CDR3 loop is CATSLAGGPDEQFF. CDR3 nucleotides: TGTGCCACGTCCCTAGCGGGAGGGCCGGATGAGCAGTTCTTC.

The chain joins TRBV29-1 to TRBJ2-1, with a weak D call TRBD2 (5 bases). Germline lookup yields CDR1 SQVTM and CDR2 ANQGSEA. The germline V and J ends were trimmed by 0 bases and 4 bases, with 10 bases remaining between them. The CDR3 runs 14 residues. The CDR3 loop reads CSVEDPGGYNEQFF. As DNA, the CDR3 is TGCAGCGTTGAAGACCCCGGAGGTTACAATGAGCAGTTCTTC.

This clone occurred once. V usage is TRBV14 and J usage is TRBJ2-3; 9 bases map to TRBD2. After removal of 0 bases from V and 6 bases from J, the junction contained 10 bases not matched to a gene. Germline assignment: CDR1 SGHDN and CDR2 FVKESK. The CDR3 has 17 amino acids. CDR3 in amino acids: CASSQDRGSGRRDTQYF. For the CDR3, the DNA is TGTGCCAGCAGCCAAGATCGTGGTAGCGGGAGAAGGGATACGCAGTATTTT.

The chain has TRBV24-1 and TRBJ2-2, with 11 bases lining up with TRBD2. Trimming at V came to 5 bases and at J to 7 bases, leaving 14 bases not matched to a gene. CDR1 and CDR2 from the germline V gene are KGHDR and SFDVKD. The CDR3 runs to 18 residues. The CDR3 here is CATSVGLAGGPFGGELFF. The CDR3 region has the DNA TGTGCCACCAGTGTTGGATTAGCGGGAGGGCCTTTCGGCGGGGAGCTGTTTTTT.

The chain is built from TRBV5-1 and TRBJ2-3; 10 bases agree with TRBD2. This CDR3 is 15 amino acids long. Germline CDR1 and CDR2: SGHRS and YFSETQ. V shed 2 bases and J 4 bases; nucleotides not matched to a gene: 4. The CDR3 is CASSLPLAGADTQYF. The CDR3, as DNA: TGCGCCAGCAGCTTACCTCTAGCGGGGGCAGATACGCAGTATTTT.

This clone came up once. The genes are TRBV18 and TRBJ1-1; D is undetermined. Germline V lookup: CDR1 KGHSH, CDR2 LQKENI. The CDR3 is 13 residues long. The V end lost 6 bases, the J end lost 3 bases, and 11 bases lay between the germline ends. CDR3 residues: CASSSGRDTEAFF. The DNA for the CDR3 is TGTGCCAGCTCCTCCGGGCGGGACACTGAAGCTTTCTTT. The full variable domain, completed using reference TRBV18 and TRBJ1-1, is NAGVMQNPRHLVRRRGQEARLRCSPMKGHSHVYWYRQLPEEGLKFMVYLQKENIIDESGMPKERFSAEFPKEGPSILRIQQVVRGDSAAYFCASSSGRDTEAFFGQGTRLTVV.

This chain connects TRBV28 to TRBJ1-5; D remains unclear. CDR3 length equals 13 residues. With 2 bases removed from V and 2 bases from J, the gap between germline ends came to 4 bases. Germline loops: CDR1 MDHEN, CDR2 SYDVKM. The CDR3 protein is CASSLQGNQPQHF. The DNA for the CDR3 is TGTGCCAGCAGTTTACAGGGCAATCAGCCCCAGCATTTT. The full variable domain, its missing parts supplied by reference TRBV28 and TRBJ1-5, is DVKVTQSSRYLVKRTGEKVFLECVQDMDHENMFWYRQDPGLGLRLIYFSYDVKMKEKGDIPEGYSVSREKKERFSLILESASTNQTSMYLCASSLQGNQPQHFGDGTRLSIL.

This CDR3 is CATGRGPSYNEQFF. CDR3 nucleotide sequence: TGTGCCACCGGTAGAGGGCCCTCCTACAATGAGCAGTTCTTC. The chain employs TRBV15 and TRBJ2-1, with D possibly TRBD2 on 5 matching bases. Per germline, CDR1 LNHNV and CDR2 YYDKDF (reference sequence). V was trimmed by 8 bases and J by 0 bases, leaving 11 bases between them. The CDR3 loop spans 14 amino acids.

CDR3 in DNA: TGTGCCAGCAGTGAATCGAGGAATTCACCCCTCCACTTT. Translating it yields CASSESRNSPLHF. The chain links TRBV6-4 to TRBJ1-6; D ambiguous. Per the germline V gene, CDR1 is MRHNA and CDR2 is SNTAGT. V lost 3 bases and J 7 bases, leaving 7 bases between the germline ends. This CDR3 spans 13 amino acids.

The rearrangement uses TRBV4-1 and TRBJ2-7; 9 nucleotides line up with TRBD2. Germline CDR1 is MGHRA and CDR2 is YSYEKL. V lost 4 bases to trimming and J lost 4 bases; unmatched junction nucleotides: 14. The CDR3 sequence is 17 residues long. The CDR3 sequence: CASSPSGGLAGFYEQYF. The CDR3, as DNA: TGCGCCAGCAGCCCTTCGGGGGGGCTAGCGGGATTTTACGAGCAGTACTTC.

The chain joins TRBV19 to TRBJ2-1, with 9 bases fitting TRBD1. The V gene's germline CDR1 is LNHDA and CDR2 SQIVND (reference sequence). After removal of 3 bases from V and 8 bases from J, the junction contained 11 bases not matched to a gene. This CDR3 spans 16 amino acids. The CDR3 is CASSIRTGDLVDEQFF. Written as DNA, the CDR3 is TGTGCCAGTAGTATCCGGACAGGGGACCTTGTCGATGAGCAGTTCTTC.